The 12 T cell receptor beta chains below all came from one sample that was sequenced in a study of blood T cell repertoires in COVID-19. Here immunoSEQ multiplex PCR was the method, and the copy in TCRdb shows in-frame clones only, minus some. The table lists fewer than 150,000 clones, 75% to 85% of them singletons. The source material was peripheral blood. The receptors shown here come from an elderly woman with acute or convalescent COVID-19.

The chain links TRBV5-6 to TRBJ1-2; D remains ambiguous. Germline V CDR1 and CDR2: SGHDT, YYEEEE. This CDR3 spans 13 amino acids. V lost 4 bases, J lost 2 bases, and 9 bases lay in between. CDR3 sequence reads: CASSPTENYGYTF. In DNA, the CDR3 is TGTGCCAGCAGCCCAACAGAGAACTATGGCTACACCTTC.

The genes are TRBV5-6 and TRBJ1-1; no clear D. The CDR3 length is 15 residues. Trimming left V 3 bases short and J 1 base short, with 13 bases between. Germline V CDR1 and CDR2: SGHDT, YYEEEE. DNA of the CDR3: TGTGCCAGCAGCTACCTCCGCCCAGGGAACACTGAAGCTTTCTTT. Residues: CASSYLRPGNTEAFF.

The rearrangement joins TRBV27 to TRBJ1-2; D call uncertain. Trimming pared 6 bases from V and 5 bases from J, leaving 22 bases between. Germline CDR1 and CDR2: MNHEY and SMNVEV (reference sequence). CDR3 length equals 16 residues. CDR3 coding DNA: TGTGCCAGCAGCCCCCGGGGAGGGATAATGGAATATGGCTACACCTTC. Protein product: CASSPRGGIMEYGYTF.

The V and J genes are TRBV5-5 and TRBJ2-7; a possible D gene is TRBD2 (5 bases). V was shortened by 6 bases and J by 3 bases, with 10 bases between the two germline ends. The V gene's germline CDR1 is SGHKS and CDR2 YYEKEE (reference sequence). CDR3 length: 12 amino acids. The CDR3 is CASTDAGYEQYF. CDR3 DNA: TGTGCCAGCACCGACGCGGGCTACGAGCAGTACTTC.

The J gene is TRBJ1-2, the V gene TRBV19; 8 bases are a match to TRBD1. Germline assignment: CDR1 LNHDA and CDR2 SQIVND (reference sequence). V lost 6 bases, J lost 2 bases, and 2 bases stayed unmatched. CDR3 length equals 13 residues. In nucleotides, the CDR3 is TGTGCCAGTAGACAGGGGGGGAACTATGGCTACACCTTC. Translated, it gives CASRQGGNYGYTF.

The V gene is TRBV27, the J gene TRBJ2-4, with 12 bases aligning to TRBD2. The CDR3 covers 14 residues. V trimming: 6 bases; J trimming: 6 bases; junction bases outside the gene matches: 3. Germline CDR1 is MNHEY and CDR2 is SMNVEV (reference sequence). The CDR3 coding sequence is TGTGCCAGCAGACCGGGACTAGCGGGAAACATTCAGTACTTC. The encoded protein is CASRPGLAGNIQYF.

V and J are TRBV7-9 and TRBJ1-6; 10 positions agree with TRBD1. J gave up 10 bases and V 5 bases, and 5 bases lay outside the gene matches. Germline CDR1 is SEHNR and CDR2 is FQNEAQ (reference sequence). The CDR3 consists of 14 residues. The CDR3 DNA follows: TGTGCCAGCAGCGCGACAGGGGGCCACTCACCCCTCCACTTT. It translates to CASSATGGHSPLHF.

J is TRBJ1-4 and V is TRBV11-2; D might be TRBD1 (6 bases). CDR3 length: 14 amino acids. V was cut by 5 bases and J by 10 bases, with 17 bases left in between. CDR1 and CDR2 (germline): SGHAT, FQNNGV. CDR3: CASSAPGIRGKLFF. For the CDR3, the DNA is TGTGCCAGCAGCGCGCCGGGGATCAGGGGAAAACTGTTTTTT. Full variable domain (remainder filled in from reference TRBV11-2 and TRBJ1-4): EAGVAQSPRYKIIEKRQSVAFWCNPISGHATLYWYQQILGQGPKLLIQFQNNGVVDDSQLPKDRFSAERLKGVDSTLKIQPAKLEDSAVYLCASSAPGIRGKLFFGSGTQLSVL.

This clone was observed a single time. The chain employs TRBV24-1 and TRBJ2-1, with TRBD1 matching over 8 bases. Germline CDR1 is KGHDR and CDR2 is SFDVKD. This CDR3 is built from 15 residues. Trimming cost V 5 bases and J 3 bases; bases outside gene matches: 5. This CDR3 is CATSGAGQVYNEQFF. CDR3 DNA sequence: TGTGCCACCAGTGGGGCGGGACAGGTCTACAATGAGCAGTTCTTC.

The chain carries TRBV11-2 and TRBJ1-1, with D hard to call. The V end lost 0 bases, the J end lost 8 bases, and 10 bases lay between the germline ends. This CDR3 is 13 amino acids long. In germline, CDR1 is SGHAT, CDR2 FQNNGV. The CDR3 sequence is CASSLDMQAEAFF. CDR3 sequence (DNA): TGTGCCAGCAGCTTAGATATGCAGGCCGAAGCTTTCTTT.

The table lists this clone with a count of one. The chain recombines TRBV9 with TRBJ1-3, with D unresolved. CDR1 SGDLS and CDR2 YYNGEE come from the germline V gene. The length of the CDR3 is 14 residues. Trimming stripped 0 bases from V and 2 bases from J, with 6 bases between. The CDR3 DNA reads as TGTGCCAGCAGCGTAGGCACAACTGGAAACACCATATATTTT. This codes for CASSVGTTGNTIYF.

V usage is TRBV5-6 and J usage is TRBJ1-2, with TRBD1 matching over 9 bases. The length of the CDR3 is 14 residues. Trimming cost V 4 bases and J 6 bases; bases outside gene matches: 7. Germline assignment: CDR1 SGHDT and CDR2 YYEEEE. As DNA, the CDR3 is TGTGCCAGCAGCGGCGCCGGGACAGGGAATGGCTACACCTTC. It is translated as CASSGAGTGNGYTF.